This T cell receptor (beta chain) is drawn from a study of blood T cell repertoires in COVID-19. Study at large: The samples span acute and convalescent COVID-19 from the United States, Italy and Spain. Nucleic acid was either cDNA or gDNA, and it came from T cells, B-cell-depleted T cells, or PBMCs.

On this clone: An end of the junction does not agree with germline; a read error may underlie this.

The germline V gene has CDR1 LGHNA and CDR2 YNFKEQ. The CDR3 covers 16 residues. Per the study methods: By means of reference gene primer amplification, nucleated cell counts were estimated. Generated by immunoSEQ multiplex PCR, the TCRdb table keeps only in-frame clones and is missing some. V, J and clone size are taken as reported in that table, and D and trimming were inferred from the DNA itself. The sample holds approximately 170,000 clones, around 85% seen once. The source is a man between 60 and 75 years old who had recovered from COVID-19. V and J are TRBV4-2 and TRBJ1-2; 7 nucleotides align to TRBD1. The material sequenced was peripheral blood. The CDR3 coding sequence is TGTGCCAGCAGCCACCTAGGGGGCAGGGAGAACTCTGGCTACACCTTC. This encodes CASSHLGGRENSGYTF.